The clone carrying this T cell receptor (beta chain) is deemed medium-sized (0.01 to 0.1%). This sample stems from a study of immune characterization of retroperitoneal liposarcoma. Unmatched junction bases numbered 11, after V lost 5 bases and J lost 15 bases. The CDR3 is 14 amino acids. CDR1 is MNHEY, CDR2 SMNVEV, per germline (reference sequence). Via MiXCR, TCRdb re-called the PCR reads, giving one row per CDR3 protein. This table holds 10,000 or so distinct CDR3 sequences, 25% to 30% found once. V and J are TRBV27 and TRBJ2-1, with 12 bases that match TRBD2. The sequenced sample consisted of tumor tissue. The TCR comes from a male donor with retroperitoneal liposarcoma. The CDR3 region has the DNA TGTGCCAGCAGTCCCGCTCGGACTAGCGGGACTCTGTTCTTC. This translates into CASSPARTSGTLFF.